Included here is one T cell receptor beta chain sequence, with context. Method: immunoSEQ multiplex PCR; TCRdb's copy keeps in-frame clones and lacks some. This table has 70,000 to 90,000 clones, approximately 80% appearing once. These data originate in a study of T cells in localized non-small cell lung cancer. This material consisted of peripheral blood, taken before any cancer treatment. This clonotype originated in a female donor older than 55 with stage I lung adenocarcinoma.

In DNA, the CDR3 is TGCGCCAGCAGTGCCCCCGGGGAAGACCCCTACGAGCAGTACTTC. It encodes CASSAPGEDPYEQYF. V usage is TRBV10-1 and J usage is TRBJ2-7, with a weak D call TRBD2 (5 bases). This CDR3 is 15 amino acids long. Per germline, CDR1 WNHNN and CDR2 SYGVQD (reference sequence). V lost 4 bases to trimming and J lost 2 bases, with 15 bases between them.